This is a list of T cell receptor beta chains from one sample in a study of blood T cell repertoires in COVID-19. The data were produced by immunoSEQ multiplex PCR, yet TCRdb's version contains in-frame clones alone and is incomplete. The sample records roughly 300,000 clones, around 84% being singletons. The material sequenced was PBMCs or T cells enriched from blood (not recorded which). These TCRs come from a woman between 50 and 59 years old who had recovered from COVID-19. The CDR3 runs from the conserved cysteine through the conserved F or W. Each record gives: J gene, clone size, V gene, D gene, CDR3 protein, CDR3 DNA. A D gene is named only where the DNA matches it firmly. For some rows the clone size is stated as once, few or many, or as a class when expanded; others skip it.

j_call: TRBJ1-1; clone_size: NA; v_call: TRBV28; d_call: TRBD1; cdr3_aa: CASSPAAAGGSEAFF; cdr3_nt: TGTGCCAGCAGCCCCGCGGCGGCAGGGGGCTCTGAAGCTTTCTTT
j_call: TRBJ1-2; clone_size: NA; v_call: TRBV5-1; d_call: TRBD1; cdr3_aa: CASSPRQGANYGYTF; cdr3_nt: TGCGCCAGCAGCCCCCGACAGGGGGCTAACTATGGCTACACCTTC
j_call: TRBJ2-5; clone_size: NA; v_call: TRBV5-1; d_call: NA; cdr3_aa: CASSFGLTNQETQYF; cdr3_nt: TGCGCCAGCAGCTTCGGACTGACTAACCAAGAGACCCAGTACTTC
j_call: TRBJ2-7; clone_size: many; v_call: TRBV7-2; d_call: NA; cdr3_aa: CASSLGGLHSEMGEQYF; cdr3_nt: TGTGCCAGCAGCTTAGGGGGACTCCATAGTGAAATGGGGGAGCAGTACTTC
j_call: TRBJ1-1; clone_size: NA; v_call: TRBV18; d_call: TRBD1; cdr3_aa: CASSARGPEAFF; cdr3_nt: TGTGCCAGCTCAGCCAGGGGGCCTGAAGCTTTCTTT
j_call: TRBJ2-4; clone_size: NA; v_call: TRBV2; d_call: TRBD1; cdr3_aa: CASRDRVLAKNIQYF; cdr3_nt: TGTGCCAGCAGGGACAGGGTCCTAGCCAAAAACATTCAGTACTTC
j_call: TRBJ1-3; clone_size: NA; v_call: TRBV5-1; d_call: TRBD1; cdr3_aa: CASSLSGGSGNTIYF; cdr3_nt: TGCGCCAGCAGCTTGTCAGGGGGCTCTGGAAACACCATATATTTT
j_call: TRBJ1-1; clone_size: NA; v_call: TRBV5-4; d_call: NA; cdr3_aa: CASSLGRGQVNTEAFF; cdr3_nt: TGTGCCAGCAGCTTGGGGCGAGGGCAAGTGAACACTGAAGCTTTCTTT
j_call: TRBJ1-1; clone_size: NA; v_call: TRBV28; d_call: TRBD1; cdr3_aa: CASSPTGGTEAFF; cdr3_nt: TGTGCCAGCAGCCCCACAGGGGGCACTGAAGCTTTCTTT
j_call: TRBJ1-6; clone_size: NA; v_call: TRBV7-9; d_call: TRBD1; cdr3_aa: CASSRDSLNSPLHF; cdr3_nt: TGTGCCAGCAGTCGGGACAGTCTGAATTCACCCCTCCACTTT
j_call: TRBJ1-6; clone_size: NA; v_call: TRBV28; d_call: NA; cdr3_aa: CASSGPNSPLHF; cdr3_nt: TGTGCCAGCAGTGGCCCGAATTCACCCCTCCACTTT
j_call: TRBJ1-2; clone_size: NA; v_call: TRBV20-1; d_call: NA; cdr3_aa: CSAQGVYGYTF; cdr3_nt: TGCAGTGCCCAGGGCGTCTATGGCTACACCTTC
j_call: TRBJ1-5; clone_size: NA; v_call: TRBV4-1; d_call: NA; cdr3_aa: CASSQVQVSNQPQHF; cdr3_nt: TGCGCCAGCAGCCAAGTACAGGTTAGCAATCAGCCCCAGCATTTT
j_call: TRBJ1-2; clone_size: NA; v_call: TRBV5-1; d_call: NA; cdr3_aa: CASSLKADSYGYTF; cdr3_nt: TGCGCCAGCAGCTTGAAGGCGGACAGCTATGGCTACACCTTC
j_call: TRBJ1-6; clone_size: NA; v_call: TRBV7-9; d_call: TRBD1; cdr3_aa: CASSQTGDSPLHF; cdr3_nt: TGTGCCAGCAGCCAAACAGGGGACTCACCCCTCCACTTT
j_call: TRBJ2-7; clone_size: NA; v_call: TRBV28; d_call: TRBD1; cdr3_aa: CASSPRTGILRGEYF; cdr3_nt: TGTGCCAGCAGTCCCAGGACAGGGATTCTACGAGGGGAGTACTTC
j_call: TRBJ1-2; clone_size: NA; v_call: TRBV28; d_call: NA; cdr3_aa: CASSLDSVRHGYTF; cdr3_nt: TGTGCCAGCAGTTTAGATTCCGTCAGGCATGGCTACACCTTC
j_call: TRBJ1-3; clone_size: NA; v_call: TRBV9; d_call: NA; cdr3_aa: CASAPGGPSSGNTIYF; cdr3_nt: TGTGCCAGCGCCCCCGGGGGGCCGTCCTCTGGAAACACCATATATTTT